What follows are 20 T cell receptor beta chains derived from one specimen sequenced in a study of metastatic and nonmetastatic thyroid tumors. Among the patients, none had received any treatment before thyroid surgery. TCRdb re-called clones from the PCR reads using MiXCR. The table records 21,000 or so clones, roughly 11% of them present only once. Sequencing used blood. Every receptor here comes from a female donor with papillary thyroid cancer or a benign thyroid nodule (not recorded which). Some clones in this sample may be carry-over from other donors' samples.

Within the sample, this clone is medium-sized (0.01 to 0.1%). The chain has TRBV6-1 and TRBJ2-1; no definite D call. The germline V gene has CDR1 MNHNS and CDR2 SASEGT. This CDR3 region has 12 residues. Trimming took 4 bases from V and 9 from J, leaving 10 bases between them. The CDR3 loop is CASSGAGREQFF. The DNA for the CDR3 is TGTGCCAGCAGTGGGGCTGGACGTGAGCAGTTCTTC.

Note on this clone: This may stem from a read error, because a much larger clone lies one nucleotide away. The chain has TRBV5-4 and TRBJ2-7, with 8 bases that match TRBD1. The CDR3 runs to 14 residues. J was trimmed by 11 bases and V by 7 bases; bases with no gene match: 17. CDR1 is SGHNT and CDR2 is YYREEE in the germline V gene (reference sequence). CDR3 region: CASSKIGQGGEKYF. The CDR3 nucleotides are TGTGCCAGCTCGAAAATCGGACAGGGAGGAGAGAAGTACTTC.

There are many counts of this clone. The V and J genes are TRBV6-1 and TRBJ2-4; tentatively, D is TRBD1 or TRBD2 (7 bases each). This CDR3 region has 15 residues. Trimming shortened V by 11 bases and J by 3 bases, and 20 bases separated the two germline ends. Per the germline V gene, CDR1 is MNHNS and CDR2 is SASEGT. CDR3 sequence (DNA): TGTGCCTCCACCAGGGGGGGTGTTGGCAAAAACATTCAGTACTTC. Its protein is CASTRGGVGKNIQYF.

This clone was recorded at least ten times. V usage is TRBV7-3 and J usage is TRBJ2-3, with 10 bases fitting TRBD2. V lost 1 base, J lost 4 bases, and 11 bases stayed unmatched. There are 18 residues in the CDR3. Looked up from germline, CDR1 is SGHTA and CDR2 is FQGTGA. In DNA, the CDR3 is TGTGCCAGCAGCTTAATGGGGCTAGCGGGAGATATGGCAGATACGCAGTATTTT. Translating gives CASSLMGLAGDMADTQYF.

Of note for this clone: The junction differs from germline at one of its ends, possibly a read error. The rearrangement links TRBV30 to TRBJ2-1; TRBD1 matches at 7 bases. The CDR3 length is 13 residues. Germline CDR1 and CDR2: GTSNPN and SVGIG (reference sequence). In DNA form, the CDR3 reads TGTTCCTGGAGTGGGACAGTGTACTCTGAGCAGTTCTTC. This sequence encodes CSWSGTVYSEQFF.

This clone was recorded at least ten times. V and J are TRBV7-6 and TRBJ2-5; the D is unclear. This CDR3 region has 15 residues. Germline V CDR1 and CDR2: SGHVS, FNYEAQ. V was pared by 2 bases and J by 5 bases, with 15 bases between. CDR3: CASSLYRRIGETQYF. The CDR3 nucleotides read TGTGCCAGCAGCTTATATAGGCGGATAGGCGAGACCCAGTACTTC.

This clone was picked up many times. J is TRBJ2-3 and V is TRBV14; D possibly matches TRBD1 or TRBD2 (5 bases each). V lost 0 bases and J 4 bases, leaving 11 bases between the germline ends. This CDR3 is built from 15 residues. Germline V gene sequence: CDR1 SGHDN, CDR2 FVKESK. CDR3 loop: CASSQDGGGADTQYF. DNA for the CDR3: TGTGCCAGCAGCCAAGATGGGGGTGGGGCAGATACGCAGTATTTT.

In this sample, this clone turned up many times. This chain links TRBV5-1 with TRBJ2-7; TRBD2 matches at 7 bases. Germline V gives CDR1 SGHRS, CDR2 YFSETQ. The CDR3 spans 14 residues. Germline trimming cut 0 bases from V and 5 bases from J; bases unmatched to any gene: 5. In nucleotides, the CDR3 is TGCGCCAGCAGCTTGGCAGGCGGGAGTGACGAGCAGTACTTC. Amino acids: CASSLAGGSDEQYF. Full variable domain (remainder filled in from reference TRBV5-1 and TRBJ2-7): KAGVTQTPRYLIKTRGQQVTLSCSPISGHRSVSWYQQTPGQGLQFLFEYFSETQRNKGNFPGRFSGRQFSNSRSEMNVSTLELGDSALYLCASSLAGGSDEQYFGPGTRLTVT.

The J gene is TRBJ2-6, the V gene TRBV6-1; 9 bases align to TRBD1. CDR1 MNHNS and CDR2 SASEGT come from the germline V gene. The CDR3 sequence is 16 residues long. Trimming at V came to 6 bases and at J to 5 bases, leaving 8 bases not matched to a gene. The CDR3 loop reads CASRDRGQSWANVLTF. CDR3 in DNA: TGTGCCAGCAGGGACAGGGGTCAGTCTTGGGCCAACGTCCTGACTTTC.

The table lists this clone with many counts. The gene calls are TRBV9 and TRBJ2-5; the match to TRBD2 covers 7 bases. J gave up 7 bases and V 4 bases, and 7 bases lay outside the gene matches. Germline loops: CDR1 SGDLS, CDR2 YYNGEE. This CDR3 is built from 13 residues. The CDR3 nucleotides read TGTGCCAGCAGCCCCCGGGGGGACGGGACCCAGTACTTC. It translates to CASSPRGDGTQYF.

Judged by abundance, this clone is medium-sized. This rearrangement joins TRBV6-1 to TRBJ2-7; no reliable D call. CDR1 is MNHNS and CDR2 is SASEGT in the germline V gene. The germline V and J ends were trimmed by 3 bases and 3 bases, with 9 bases remaining between them. This CDR3 contains 13 residues. CDR3 sequence reads: CASSELSVYEQYF. CDR3 nucleotides: TGTGCCAGCAGTGAGTTATCGGTCTACGAGCAGTACTTC.

This clone was recorded a few times. A much larger clone is a single base away; this may be a read error. The sample contains more than one DNA sequence encoding this CDR3. DNA of the CDR3: TGCAGCGCGGCGAGAGGCGAGCAGTACTTC. This translates into CSAARGEQYF. V and J are TRBV20-1 and TRBJ2-7; no reliable D call. The V gene's germline CDR1 is DFQATT and CDR2 SNEGSKA (reference sequence). The CDR3 length is 10 residues.

By its share, this clone is medium-sized. The chain joins TRBV28 to TRBJ2-7; possible D gene TRBD2, 5 bases. Germline V lookup: CDR1 MDHEN, CDR2 SYDVKM. V lost 7 bases and J 6 bases, leaving 13 bases between the germline ends. The CDR3 runs 12 residues. CDR3 loop: CASTPNRGEQYF. The CDR3 DNA reads TGTGCCAGCACCCCGAACCGGGGCGAGCAGTACTTC.

The V gene is TRBV4-2, the J gene TRBJ2-7; possibly TRBD2 for D (6 bases). CDR3 size: 15 residues. Germline CDR1 LGHNA, CDR2 YNFKEQ. V lost 0 bases and J lost 2, with 11 bases in between. CDR3 DNA: TGTGCCAGCAGCCAAGAAATAGCGGATACCTACGAGCAGTACTTC. It encodes CASSQEIADTYEQYF.

Ten or more counts support this clone. A much larger clone lies one base from this, so it may be a read error. J is TRBJ2-7 and V is TRBV12-3 or TRBV12-4; D unresolved. The CDR3 covers 12 residues. The germline V and J ends were trimmed by 6 bases and 2 bases, with 8 bases remaining between them. The CDR3 loop is CASRGCAYEQYF. The CDR3 DNA follows: TGTGCCAGCAGGGGTTGTGCCTACGAGCAGTACTTC.

The gene calls are TRBV6-5 and TRBJ1-5, with D possibly being TRBD1 (6 bases). Trimming removed 4 bases at V and 6 bases at J, with 10 bases between. Germline assignment: CDR1 MNHEY and CDR2 SVGAGI. The CDR3 is made up of 13 amino acids. The CDR3 DNA sequence: TGTGCCAGCAGTTCGGGGGGCTGTCAGCCCCAGCATTTT. This codes for CASSSGGCQPQHF.

This clone was detected many times. Other DNA variants within this sample encode the same CDR3. The V and J genes are TRBV7-6 and TRBJ1-4; weak D call: TRBD1 (6 bases). This CDR3 is 15 amino acids long. CDR1 and CDR2 (germline): SGHVS, FNYEAQ. V shed 4 bases and J shed 5 bases, with 14 bases lying between them. The CDR3 protein is CASSSYMGGNEKLFF. DNA for the CDR3: TGTGCCAGCAGCTCATATATGGGGGGCAATGAAAAACTGTTTTTT.

This clone was counted at least ten times. The rearrangement uses TRBV5-1 and TRBJ1-1; D may be TRBD1 (6 bases). Trimming shortened V by 8 bases and J by 7 bases, and 18 bases separated the two germline ends. The CDR3 is 13 amino acids. Germline V gene sequence: CDR1 SGHRS, CDR2 YFSETQ. CDR3 sequence (DNA): TGCGCCAGTAGAAGACAGGAACGATTTGAAGCTTTCTTT. It yields the protein CASRRQERFEAFF.

In its sample, this clone was seen many times. The sample holds other DNA sequences that translate to the same CDR3. The V and J genes are TRBV12-5 and TRBJ1-1; D uncertain. The V end was cut by 6 bases, the J end by 7 bases, with 9 bases between. The CDR3 spans 11 residues. Germline CDR1 LGHNT, CDR2 FRNRAP. As DNA, the CDR3 is TGTGCTAGTGGGCGGCTCGGTGAAGCTTTCTTT. It encodes CASGRLGEAFF.

The table lists this clone with a few counts. A single base separates this from a much larger clone, so it may be a read error. The rearrangement uses TRBV19 and TRBJ2-2; D gene uncertain. In germline, CDR1 is LNHDA, CDR2 SQIVND (reference sequence). Trimming left V 9 bases short and J 6 bases short, with 17 bases between. This CDR3 is built from 14 residues. Here the CDR3 DNA reads TGTGCCAGCACACCCCGGGTAGTCGCCGGGGAGCTGTTTTTT. It encodes CASTPRVVAGELFF. The full variable domain, rest sourced from reference TRBV19 and TRBJ2-2, is DGGITQSPKYLFRKEGQNVTLSCEQNLNHDAMYWYRQDPGQGLRLIYYSQIVNDFQKGDIAEGYSVSREKKESFPLTVTSAQKNPTAFYLCASTPRVVAGELFFGEGSRLTVL.